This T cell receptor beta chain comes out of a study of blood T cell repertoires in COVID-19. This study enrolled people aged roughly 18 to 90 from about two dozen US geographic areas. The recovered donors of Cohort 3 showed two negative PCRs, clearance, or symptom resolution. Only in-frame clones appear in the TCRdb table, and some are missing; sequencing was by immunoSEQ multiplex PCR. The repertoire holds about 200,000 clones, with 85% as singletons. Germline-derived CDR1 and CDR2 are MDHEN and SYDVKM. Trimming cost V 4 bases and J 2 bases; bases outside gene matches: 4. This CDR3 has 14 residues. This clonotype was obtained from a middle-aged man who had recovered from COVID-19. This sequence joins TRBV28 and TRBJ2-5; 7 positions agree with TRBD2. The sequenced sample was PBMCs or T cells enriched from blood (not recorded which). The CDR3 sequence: CASSSPGGQETQYF. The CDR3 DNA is TGTGCCAGCAGTTCCCCGGGGGGTCAAGAGACCCAGTACTTC.